A single T cell receptor (gamma chain) is shown here with its context. This clone was seen a handful of times. Its antigen specificity is not known. The record has no base qualities; no much larger clone is one base away. The library was obtained by multiplex PCR. This sample was sequenced with an Ion Torrent PGM. TRG repertoires were amplified from approximately 200 ng of biopsy DNA using the LymphoTrack kit, whose primers carry Illumina adapters. TRG amplicons were purified using AMPure XP beads, were quantified on a 2100 Bioanalyzer, and were pooled equimolarly. An Ion PGM instrument was used to sequence the TRG libraries. The original methods were these. FastX discarded any read in which over 10% of nucleotides had a quality score below the third quartile for that patient. Alignment of reads was performed with IMGT/HighV-QUEST so that V, D and J genes were assigned, CDR3 regions were identified and functionality was assessed. After the sequences were translated into amino acids, every sequence predicted to be non-functional was thrown out. The CDR3s were broken into kmers both with and without positional annotation, PCA was run on the kmer frequencies, and the samples were clustered using every one of the 1023 combinations of PCs 1-10. Leave-one-out cross-validation was used to validate the classification, with parameters re-optimised on the remaining samples in each round. Shannon diversity was calculated using the vegan R package from repeated random subsamples equal to the lowest read count. In TCRdb, clones were called once more from the public reads by CATT, and rows of identical DNA were later combined. TCRdb's processing, not the authors' own work, is the source of the V and J calls. Within this sample are approximately 360 gamma-chain clones, with approximately 40% of them counted one time only. The ten most abundant clones make up roughly 48% of the sample.

The CDR3 covers 13 residues, taking in both the cysteine and the phenylalanine. Of all the DNA, just the CDR3 is kept, 39 bases in frame from base 1. Germline trimming: 12 bases from V, 3 bases from J; junction bases outside gene matches: 10. The germline V gene specifies VENAVY as CDR1 and YDSYNSRV as CDR2. This sample was included in a study of intestinal T cells in coeliac disease (dated by TCRdb to between 2020 and 2021). Study-wide context: Coeliac patients were found to be much younger than controls, with mean ages of 16.0 versus 54.8 years recorded in the TRG cohort. The TCR-delta (TRD) cohort included duodenal biopsies from about ten coeliac disease patients and about ten non-coeliac controls. Duodenal biopsies from around 35 coeliac disease patients and 21 non-coeliac controls were included in a second, larger TCR-gamma (TRG) cohort.

For each case, genomic DNA was isolated from ten 5-um FFPE scrolls with the QIAamp DNA FFPE tissue kit. Fully anonymised formalin-fixed paraffin-embedded duodenal biopsies surplus to diagnostic needs were used to test TCR repertoire-based classification of coeliac disease. Controls had no clinical or histological suspicion of coeliac disease and underwent upper endoscopy for reflux, dyspepsia or gastritis. General study outcomes and caveats: TRD kmer-based clustering correctly classified all 20 or so biopsies in training, with a reported leave-one-out accuracy of over 75%. FFPE-derived DNA was found to be relatively degraded, and loss of a proportion of TCR sequences in each sample was likely caused by this degradation. There was no way to tell repeated CDR3 amino acid sequences apart from PCR duplicates. Of some 54 biopsies, approximately 51 (around 94%) were correctly classified by TRG clustering, and a leave-one-out accuracy of roughly 87% was reported. A significant age difference was observed between coeliac and control groups, although significant classification was not yielded by an age-split analysis.

The chain uses TRGV8 and TRGJP2. This receptor was obtained from a human donor who served as a control with a normal duodenal biopsy, not a healthy volunteer. The sequenced sample was a duodenal biopsy. Here the CDR3 is given as CAHLARSDWIKTF. The sequence in DNA is TGTGCCCACCTGGCACGTAGTGATTGGATCAAGACGTTT.